This TCR beta chain was recovered during a study of shared T cell receptors in the human thymus. The assay was immunoSEQ multiplex PCR, and TCRdb's table has in-frame clones only and misses some. The data show about 660,000 clones, approximately 87% seen once. In germline, CDR1 is MNHNS, CDR2 SASEGT. V was clipped by 4 bases and J by 2 bases, with 20 bases between them. The length of the CDR3 is 17 residues. These same data were also listed under a study on human thymus T cells. Per that study: Corrective cardiac surgery supplied the resected thymus tissue.

This TCR was sampled from a boy under three years old with a congenital heart defect. Sequences were obtained from thymocytes. This sequence joins TRBV6-1 and TRBJ2-5; D possibly corresponds to TRBD1 (6 bases). CDR3 in amino acids: CASSAGTRLGPQETQYF. The CDR3 DNA sequence: TGTGCCAGCAGTGCCGGGACAAGGCTGGGTCCACAAGAGACCCAGTACTTC.